This T cell receptor (beta chain) was identified in a study of beta chain features in type 1 diabetes. It was one heparinised blood draw, averaging roughly 100 mL, that each donor gave. The study's findings and limits: Moderately but significantly shorter TCRB CDR3s were found in Type 1 diabetes patients in all four CD4+ subsets. VDJ junctions in type 1 diabetes patients carried more deletions and fewer insertions.

Sequencing targeted expressed TCRB transcripts, as all isolated RNA had been reverse transcribed. Generated by immunoSEQ multiplex PCR, the TCRdb table keeps only in-frame clones and is missing some. The sample has 140,000 or so clones, 10% seen once. Concerning this clone itself: Its antigen is currently unknown.

The CDR3 consists of 14 residues. CDR1 and CDR2 (germline): MNHEY, SVGAGI. V dropped 6 bases and J dropped 2; count of bases not matched to a gene: 6. Sequencing was performed on naive CD4+ T cells from blood. The clonotype comes from a man younger than 30 in good health. The chain joins TRBV6-5 to TRBJ1-1; 7 nucleotides align to TRBD1. CDR3 amino acids: CASSPQGVNTEAFF. The CDR3 nucleotides are TGTGCCAGCAGCCCGCAGGGGGTAAACACTGAAGCTTTCTTT.